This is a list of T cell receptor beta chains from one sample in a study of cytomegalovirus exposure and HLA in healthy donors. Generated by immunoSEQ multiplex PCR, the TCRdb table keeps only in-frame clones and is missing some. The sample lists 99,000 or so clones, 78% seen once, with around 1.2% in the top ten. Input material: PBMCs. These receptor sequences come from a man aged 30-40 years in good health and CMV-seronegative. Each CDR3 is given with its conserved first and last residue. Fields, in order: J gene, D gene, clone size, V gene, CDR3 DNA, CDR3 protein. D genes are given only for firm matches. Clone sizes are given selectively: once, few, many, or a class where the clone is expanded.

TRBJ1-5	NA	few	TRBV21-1	TGTGCCAACAACAGGGATAATCAGCCCCAGCATTTT	CANNRDNQPQHF
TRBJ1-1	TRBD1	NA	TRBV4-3	TGCGCCAGCAGCCCCGGGACAGGTTTCACTGAAGCTTTCTTT	CASSPGTGFTEAFF
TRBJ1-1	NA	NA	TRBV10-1	TGCGCCAGCAGTGAGTCCCAGGGTAAAGGGACTGAAGCTTTCTTT	CASSESQGKGTEAFF
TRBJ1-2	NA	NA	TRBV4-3	TGCGCCAGCAGCCCAAGGGGTAACTATGGCTACACCTTC	CASSPRGNYGYTF
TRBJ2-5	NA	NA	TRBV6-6	TGTGCCAGCAGTTACGCGGGACTGCAAGAGACCCAGTACTTC	CASSYAGLQETQYF
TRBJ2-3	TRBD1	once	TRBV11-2	TGTGCCAGCAGCCAAACCGCCGGGACAGGGGGCCCAGATACGCAGTATTTT	CASSQTAGTGGPDTQYF
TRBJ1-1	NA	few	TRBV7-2	TGTGCCAGCAGCTTCGAAAGGGGCGCTGAAGCTTTCTTT	CASSFERGAEAFF
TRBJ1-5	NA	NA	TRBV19	TGTGCCAGCAACGTGGGGCCCGATCAGCCCCAGCATTTT	CASNVGPDQPQHF
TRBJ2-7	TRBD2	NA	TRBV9	TGTGCCAGCAGCGTAGCCCCCGGGACTAGCGGCGTTGGGCAGTACTTC	CASSVAPGTSGVGQYF
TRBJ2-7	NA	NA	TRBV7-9	TGTTCCAGCAGCTTACGGCGGGACTACGAGCAGTACTTC	CSSSLRRDYEQYF
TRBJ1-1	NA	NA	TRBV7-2	TGTGCCAGCACCCCGGGACACTCCAACACTGAAGCTTTCTTT	CASTPGHSNTEAFF
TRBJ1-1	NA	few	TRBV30	TGTGCCTGGAGTCCAAGAGAGATGGAAGCTTTCTTT	CAWSPREMEAFF
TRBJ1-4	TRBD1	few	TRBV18	TGTGCCAGCTCACCCAAGACAGGGGACGAAAAACTGTTTTTT	CASSPKTGDEKLFF
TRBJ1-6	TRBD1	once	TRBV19	TGTGCCAGTAGTCCCGGGACAGGGGGCACAGCACCCCTCCACTTT	CASSPGTGGTAPLHF
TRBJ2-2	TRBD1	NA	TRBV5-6	TGTGCCAGCAGTATCCGGGACAGGGATCCCGGCACCGGGGAGCTGTTTTTT	CASSIRDRDPGTGELFF
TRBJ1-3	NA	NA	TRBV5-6	TGTGCCAGCAGCCTTCTCTCGGGAAACACCATATATTTT	CASSLLSGNTIYF
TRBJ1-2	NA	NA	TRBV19	TGTGCCAGTAGGGACAGCCTCTATGGCTACACCTTC	CASRDSLYGYTF
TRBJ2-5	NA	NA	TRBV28	TGTGCCAGCACCGGGGGAGAGACCCAGTACTTC	CASTGGETQYF
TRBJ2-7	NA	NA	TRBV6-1	TGTGCCAGCCGATCCGGGACAAATCCCTACGAGCAGTACTTC	CASRSGTNPYEQYF
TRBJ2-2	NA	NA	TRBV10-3	TGTGCCATCAGTCGACAGGACACCGGGGAGCTGTTTTTT	CAISRQDTGELFF
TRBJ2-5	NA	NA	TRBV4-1	TGCGCCAGCAGCCAATTGTGGGTTATTAGCTACACGGGGACCCAGTACTTC	CASSQLWVISYTGTQYF
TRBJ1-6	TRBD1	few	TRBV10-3	TGTGCCATCACCCCGGACAGGGGGCCTTCACCCCTCCACTTT	CAITPDRGPSPLHF
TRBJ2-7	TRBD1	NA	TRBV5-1	TGCGCCAGCAGCTTGGTACAGGGGGCGTCCGAGCAGTACTTC	CASSLVQGASEQYF
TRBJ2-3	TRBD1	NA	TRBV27	TGTGCCAGCAGTGCACAGGGGGCGAGAGATACGCAGTATTTT	CASSAQGARDTQYF
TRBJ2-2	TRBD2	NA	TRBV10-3	TGTGCCATCAGCCCCATTAGCACCGGGACTATGTACACCGGGGAGCTGTTTTTT	CAISPISTGTMYTGELFF
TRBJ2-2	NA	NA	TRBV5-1	TGCGCCAGCAGCTTAAACTCGGCCGGGGAGCTGTTTTTT	CASSLNSAGELFF
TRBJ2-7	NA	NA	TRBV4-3	TGCGCCAGCAGCCAAGAAATTTCTCGCAGGGATCTCGAGCAGTACTTC	CASSQEISRRDLEQYF
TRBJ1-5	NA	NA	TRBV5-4	TGTGCCAGCAGCTTGACAGGGAGCAATCAGCCCCAGCATTTT	CASSLTGSNQPQHF
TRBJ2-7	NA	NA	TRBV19	TGTGCCAGTAGCACCTCGGGGGGCCCCTACGAGCAGTACTTC	CASSTSGGPYEQYF
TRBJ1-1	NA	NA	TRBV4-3	TGCGCCAGCAGCCAAGAAGGAGGGTTGGACACTGAAGCTTTCTTT	CASSQEGGLDTEAFF
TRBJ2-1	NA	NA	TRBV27	TGTGCCAGCAACCCGGACTCCCTCCAATACAATGAGCAGTTCTTC	CASNPDSLQYNEQFF
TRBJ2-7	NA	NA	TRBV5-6	TGTGCCAGCAGCTTGGTTTCGGGACAAAACGAGCAGTACTTC	CASSLVSGQNEQYF
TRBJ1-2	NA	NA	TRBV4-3	TGCGCCAGCAGCCAAGAGGGGCCGTTCGCTGGCTACACCTTC	CASSQEGPFAGYTF